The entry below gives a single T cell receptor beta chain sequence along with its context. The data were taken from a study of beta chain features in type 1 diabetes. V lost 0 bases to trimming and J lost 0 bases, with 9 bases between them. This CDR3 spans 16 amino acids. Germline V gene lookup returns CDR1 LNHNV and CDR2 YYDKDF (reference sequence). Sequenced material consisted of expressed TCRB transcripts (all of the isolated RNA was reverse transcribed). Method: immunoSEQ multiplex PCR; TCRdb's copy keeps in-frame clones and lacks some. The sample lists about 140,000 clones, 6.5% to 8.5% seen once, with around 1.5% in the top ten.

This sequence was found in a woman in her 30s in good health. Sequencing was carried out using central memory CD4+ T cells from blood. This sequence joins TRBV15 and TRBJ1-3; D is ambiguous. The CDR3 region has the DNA TGTGCCACCAGCAGAGATTCTGGACTCTCTGGAAACACCATATATTTT. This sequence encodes CATSRDSGLSGNTIYF.